This TCR beta chain came from a study of cytomegalovirus exposure and HLA in healthy donors. Produced via immunoSEQ multiplex PCR; TCRdb's table is partial and in-frame only. In the table there are about 340,000 clones, around 86% of which are singletons. The germline V gene encodes CDR1 LNHNV and CDR2 YYDKDF (reference sequence). This CDR3 comprises 17 residues. Germline trimming cut 1 base from V and 0 bases from J; bases unmatched to any gene: 4. The clonotype was recovered from a woman younger than 30 in good health and CMV-seronegative. The rearrangement joins TRBV15 to TRBJ1-4; 8 bases are a match to TRBD1. Input material: PBMCs. CDR3 residues: CATSRGDRSATNEKLFF. DNA of the CDR3: TGTGCCACCAGCAGAGGGGACAGGTCTGCAACTAATGAAAAACTGTTTTTT.